This note documents a single T cell receptor (beta chain) sequence. Its antigen is still unknown. Per-nucleotide qualities are absent, and no much larger clonotype sits a single base away. The immunoSEQ Assay, a bias-controlled multiplex PCR, was used to amplify TCRbeta CDR3 regions from genomic DNA. The published analysis was carried out like this. The number of nucleated cells in each sample was estimated by amplification of reference gene primers within the assay. To quantify the absolute abundance of each unique TCRbeta CDR3 rearrangement, sequence reads were collapsed and filtered. For each sample, productive Simpson clonality was calculated as the square root of Simpson's diversity index over productive rearrangements. Held by TCRdb, this immuneACCESS table contains in-frame sequences only and omits some clones. Under half of the omission traces to an unresolved V gene where checked; the cause of the rest is unknown. V and J calls and clone size are as listed in that table; D and trimming were resolved from the DNA. The sample yields under 9,500 clones; 75% to 95% were counted once. Jointly, the top ten make up roughly 4.2% of the sample.

The source of the sample is a study of blood T cell repertoires in COVID-19 (dated by TCRdb to 2018 to 2020). With regard to the full study: Collaborator samples came from the United States, Italy and Spain and covered acute and convalescent phases of COVID-19. The prospective study material was composed of cDNA or gDNA derived from T cells, B-cell-depleted T cells, or PBMCs. Deeply sampled blood TCRbeta repertoires from subjects exposed to, actively infected with, or recovered from COVID-19 were included in the dataset. A freely available public database, intended as a resource for researchers studying the immune response to SARS-CoV-2, is where the repertoires were released. The samples were drawn from two sources: the first 160 participants of the ongoing ImmuneRACE study, and 1,200 or so subjects contributed by 6 global collaborators. Nearly every sample came with metadata listing a de-identified subject ID, COVID-19 status, age in years and sex. HLA class I and class II types, where available, came from metadata supplied by the sample provider rather than from assay-based typing.

Collaborating institutions collected whole blood in K2EDTA tubes following their own protocols. For TCRbeta analysis, collaborators shipped samples as frozen whole blood, isolated PBMCs, or DNA extracted from either of those sample types. Beyond this particular receptor, the publication reports: Clinical and demographic metadata were provided uncurated, with the amount varying by source and participant.

V sheds 6 bases and J sheds 5 bases, leaving 13 bases between their ends. The germline V gene provides CDR1 SQVTM and CDR2 ANQGSEA. The CDR3 runs 12 amino acids, cysteine and phenylalanine included. The entry retains the CDR3 DNA only, 36 bases that are in frame from base 1. This TCR came from a woman aged 45 to 65 with active COVID-19. In this chain, TRBV29-1 is recombined with TRBJ2-5; a tentative D match to TRBD2 spans 5 bases. The sample was peripheral blood. CDR3 region: CSVLSGSETQYF. The DNA sequence is given as TGCAGCGTCCTGAGCGGCAGTGAGACCCAGTACTTC.